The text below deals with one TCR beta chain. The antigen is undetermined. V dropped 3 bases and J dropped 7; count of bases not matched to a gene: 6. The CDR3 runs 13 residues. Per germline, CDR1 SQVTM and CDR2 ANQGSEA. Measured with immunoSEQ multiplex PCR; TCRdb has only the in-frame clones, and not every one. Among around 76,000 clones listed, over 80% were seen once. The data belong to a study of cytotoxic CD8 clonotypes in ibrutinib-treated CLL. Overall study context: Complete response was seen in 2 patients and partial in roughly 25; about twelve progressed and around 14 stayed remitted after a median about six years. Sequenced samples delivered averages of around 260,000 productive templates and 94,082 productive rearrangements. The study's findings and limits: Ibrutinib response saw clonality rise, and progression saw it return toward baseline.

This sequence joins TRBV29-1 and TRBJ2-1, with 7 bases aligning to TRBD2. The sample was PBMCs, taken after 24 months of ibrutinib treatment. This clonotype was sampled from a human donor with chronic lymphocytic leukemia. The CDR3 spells CSVDITGGNEQFF. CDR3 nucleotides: TGCAGCGTTGACATTACCGGGGGGAATGAGCAGTTCTTC.